These T cell receptor beta chains were read from a single sample in a study of OX40 agonist ivuxolimab in advanced cancers. Generated by immunoSEQ multiplex PCR, the TCRdb table keeps only in-frame clones and is missing some. The sample shows over 45,000 clones, over 80% of them seen only once. The source material was CD4+ or CD8+ T cells sorted from blood, sampled in a trial of the OX40 agonist ivuxolimab. The receptor set was obtained from an adult with an advanced solid tumor such as melanoma, head and neck, liver or kidney cancer. CDR3s include the opening cysteine and the closing phenylalanine or tryptophan. The D gene is left open where the match is weak. The listing skips clone size in some rows; elsewhere it reads once, few, many or a size class.

CASTSGRGTTNEKLFF | TGTGCCAGTACCTCTGGCAGGGGCACAACTAATGAAAAACTGTTTTTT | TRBJ1-4 | TRBV19 | . | few
CASSGLNRRNSPLHF | TGTGCCAGCAGTGGACTCAATCGGCGTAATTCACCCCTCCACTTT | TRBJ1-6 | TRBV6-5 | . | .
CASSLTGIANEKLFF | TGTGCCAGCAGCTTGACAGGCATAGCTAATGAAAAACTGTTTTTT | TRBJ1-4 | TRBV5-6 | . | .
CALSEHYSYEQYF | TGTGCTCTCAGTGAGCACTACTCCTACGAGCAGTACTTC | TRBJ2-7 | TRBV6-1 | . | .
CATSSERSSYEQYF | TGTGCCACCAGCAGCGAGAGAAGCTCCTACGAGCAGTACTTC | TRBJ2-7 | TRBV15 | . | .
CASSQRRVGGYTF | TGTGCCAGCAGCCAACGGAGGGTTGGGGGCTACACCTTC | TRBJ1-2 | TRBV4-2 | . | .
CASSIRLRATDGYTF | TGTGCCAGTAGTATTCGATTGAGGGCTACGGATGGCTACACCTTC | TRBJ1-2 | TRBV19 | . | .
CASFSYNSPLHF | TGTGCCAGCTTCTCCTATAATTCACCCCTCCACTTT | TRBJ1-6 | TRBV2 | . | few
CASSEWTSANGAQYF | TGCGCCAGCAGTGAGTGGACTAGCGCCAATGGGGCCCAGTACTTC | TRBJ2-5 | TRBV10-2 | TRBD2 | once
CASSRTSGSNIQYF | TGTGCCAGCAGCCGCACTAGCGGGTCTAACATTCAGTACTTC | TRBJ2-4 | TRBV6-6 | TRBD2 | once
CASSVGGAKNIQYF | TGTGCCAGCAGCGTAGGGGGCGCCAAAAACATTCAGTACTTC | TRBJ2-4 | TRBV9 | . | .
CASSISGGGDQPQHF | TGTGCCAGTAGTATATCCGGGGGGGGAGATCAGCCCCAGCATTTT | TRBJ1-5 | TRBV19 | . | .
CASSFSLNEKLFF | TGTGCCAGCAGTTTCTCCCTAAATGAAAAACTGTTTTTT | TRBJ1-4 | TRBV27 | . | .
CASSYSGVSTHGELFF | TGTGCCAGCAGTTACTCGGGTGTGAGCACACACGGGGAGCTGTTTTTT | TRBJ2-2 | TRBV6-9 | . | .
CASTGGSSYNSPLHF | TGTGCCAGTACGGGAGGGAGCTCCTATAATTCACCCCTCCACTTT | TRBJ1-6 | TRBV19 | . | .
CAISEPTGEQFF | TGTGCCATCAGTGAGCCGACAGGGGAGCAGTTCTTC | TRBJ2-1 | TRBV10-3 | TRBD1 | once
CASSDVGQGDEKLFF | TGTGCCAGCAGTGACGTGGGACAGGGGGATGAAAAACTGTTTTTT | TRBJ1-4 | TRBV2 | TRBD1 | .
CAWSLDYNEQFF | TGTGCCTGGAGCCTAGACTACAATGAGCAGTTCTTC | TRBJ2-1 | TRBV30 | . | .
CASSPLLDIGETQYF | TGTGCCAGCAGCCCCCTTTTGGACATCGGAGAGACCCAGTACTTC | TRBJ2-5 | TRBV4-2 | . | .
CASSSPRGLRPYEQYF | TGTGCCAGCAGCTCCCCTCGCGGACTAAGACCTTACGAGCAGTACTTC | TRBJ2-7 | TRBV7-2 | . | .
CASSEYKGNQPQHF | TGTGCCAGCAGTGAATATAAGGGGAATCAGCCCCAGCATTTT | TRBJ1-5 | TRBV25-1 | . | medium-sized
CASSRQGRGLNEQFF | TGTGCCAGCAGTCGACAGGGGAGGGGTCTCAATGAGCAGTTCTTC | TRBJ2-1 | TRBV7-2 | . | .
CASSGAGDEAFF | TGTGCCAGTAGCGGGGCAGGGGATGAAGCTTTCTTT | TRBJ1-1 | TRBV19 | . | .
CASSPADRGRITGELFF | TGTGCCAGCTCACCTGCGGACAGGGGGCGGATCACCGGGGAGCTGTTTTTT | TRBJ2-2 | TRBV18 | TRBD1 | .
CASSLNQQGAGEKLFF | TGTGCCAGCAGCTTAAATCAACAGGGGGCGGGAGAAAAACTGTTTTTT | TRBJ1-4 | TRBV11-2 | TRBD1 | .
CASSLLGTNTGELFF | TGTGCCAGCAGCTTATTGGGCACGAACACCGGGGAGCTGTTTTTT | TRBJ2-2 | TRBV7-3 | . | .
CASSLPQGASSYNEQFF | TGTGCCAGCAGCTTGCCCCAAGGGGCGAGCTCCTACAATGAGCAGTTCTTC | TRBJ2-1 | TRBV7-6 | . | .
CASSQDSQPQHF | TGTGCCAGCAGCCAGGATAGTCAGCCCCAGCATTTT | TRBJ1-5 | TRBV6-1 | . | .
CASSGAGTSGGYNEQFF | TGTGCCAGCAGTGGGGCTGGGACTAGCGGAGGCTACAATGAGCAGTTCTTC | TRBJ2-1 | TRBV2 | TRBD2 | .
CASSVGAGLGETQYF | TGTGCCAGCAGCGTAGGGGCGGGGTTGGGGGAGACCCAGTACTTC | TRBJ2-5 | TRBV9 | . | .
CAWRNGTGAGEKLFF | TGTGCCTGGAGAAATGGGACAGGGGCAGGGGAAAAACTGTTTTTT | TRBJ1-4 | TRBV30 | TRBD1 | .
CASSSDREQETQYF | TGTGCCAGCTCATCGGACAGGGAGCAAGAGACCCAGTACTTC | TRBJ2-5 | TRBV18 | TRBD1 | once
CASSLSSEAFF | TGTGCCAGCTCACTTTCGAGTGAAGCTTTCTTT | TRBJ1-1 | TRBV18 | . | .
CASFPVGDTQYF | TGTGCCAGCTTCCCCGTGGGAGATACGCAGTATTTT | TRBJ2-3 | TRBV7-9 | . | .
CASSYGEGRELFF | TGTGCCAGCAGTTACGGAGAGGGCCGGGAGCTGTTTTTT | TRBJ2-2 | TRBV6-5 | . | .
CASSKANTGELFF | TGTGCCAGCTCTAAGGCGAACACCGGGGAGCTGTTTTTT | TRBJ2-2 | TRBV11-3 | . | .
CASSAGNQGGTEAFF | TGTGCCAGCAGCGCTGGGAATCAGGGGGGCACTGAAGCTTTCTTT | TRBJ1-1 | TRBV9 | TRBD1 | medium-sized
CASSEPSRTEALYGYTF | TGTGCCAGCAGTGAACCTTCTCGGACAGAGGCCCTCTATGGCTACACCTTC | TRBJ1-2 | TRBV6-1 | . | .
CASSPRGQGARNEQFF | TGTGCCAGCAGCCCGCGGGGACAGGGAGCTCGAAATGAGCAGTTCTTC | TRBJ2-1 | TRBV7-8 | TRBD1 | .
CAIRTGTGEDTQYF | TGTGCCATCAGAACCGGGACAGGGGAAGATACGCAGTATTTT | TRBJ2-3 | TRBV10-3 | TRBD1 | .
CASSWSYGYTF | TGTGCCAGCAGTTGGAGCTATGGCTACACCTTC | TRBJ1-2 | TRBV28 | . | .
CASSQGQGNEKLFF | TGCGCCAGCAGCCAAGGACAGGGGAATGAAAAACTGTTTTTT | TRBJ1-4 | TRBV5-1 | TRBD1 | .